Only one count was recorded for the clone carrying this T cell receptor (beta chain). Its matching antigen is unknown. This specimen belongs to a study of cytomegalovirus exposure and HLA in healthy donors. Study-level points and caveats: When a later analysis was performed, an Asian-associated ancestry cluster reportedly had fewer N-insertions than the approximately 700-donor mean.

In germline, CDR1 is MGHRA, CDR2 YSYEKL. The V gene lost 0 bases and the J gene lost 6 bases, with 15 bases spanning the gap. This CDR3 is built from 16 residues. At collection, donors were nominally healthy, but unrecorded immune exposures were probable. The PCR had 60 Vbeta and 13 Jbeta primers. Method: immunoSEQ multiplex PCR; TCRdb's copy keeps in-frame clones and lacks some. The sample carries about 160,000 clones, about 85% recorded once. The source material was PBMCs. The TCR comes from a man aged 18 to 29 in good health and CMV-seropositive. The chain is built from TRBV4-1 and TRBJ1-5; D is perhaps TRBD1 (6 bases). CDR3 coding DNA: TGCGCCAGCAGCCAAGAACCCACAGGGTGGGGTCAGCCCCAGCATTTT. Amino acid sequence: CASSQEPTGWGQPQHF.